Sequencing of this T cell receptor (beta chain) was carried out in a study of T cells in Graves' hyperthyroidism and ophthalmopathy. RNA transcripts served as the template for amplifying TCR beta CDR3 regions. The HTBI primer set served for first-round RT-PCR of the TCR CDR3. Using its own MiXCR run on the multiplex PCR reads, TCRdb lists one record per CDR3 protein. The sample consists of about 740,000 distinct CDR3 sequences, roughly 15% of them appearing once. Germline loops: CDR1 SGHTA, CDR2 FQGNSA. The CDR3 extends over 12 amino acids. For this clonotype: Its antigen is undetermined. The germline gene is not matched at one end of the junction; a read error may be the cause.

Study-level points and caveats: Separating ophthalmopathy from stable hyperthyroidism was achieved by a 13 V-J model.

The origin of this receptor is a woman aged 18-29 years with Graves' hyperthyroidism. Sequencing input: blood. V usage is TRBV7-2 and J usage is TRBJ1-3; no firm D call. CDR3 coding DNA: TGTGCCAGCAGCTTGAGGACTAGCGGGTCCCATTTT. Translated: CASSLRTSGSHF. The full variable domain, with the rest looked up from reference TRBV7-2 and TRBJ1-3, is GAGVSQSPSNKVTEKGKDVELRCDPISGHTALYWYRQSLGQGLEFLIYFQGNSAPDKSGLPSDRFSAERTGGSVSTLTIQRTQQEDSAVYLCASSLRTSGSHFGEGSWLTVV.